This T cell receptor (beta chain) came from a study of blood T cells in healthy people across ages. This clonotype came up many times. Through a sample-barcoded 5' primer and a J-beta primer mix, a second PCR was run for about 6 to 11 cycles. MiXCR, run by TCRdb on the 5' RACE reads, gives a single entry per CDR3 protein. The repertoire consists of some 1.7 million distinct CDR3 sequences, with 28% occurring once and the leading ten covering 6.5% to 8.5%. CDR3 size: 15 residues. The germline CDR1 and CDR2 sequences are MNHEY and SVGAGI. The ends lost 6 bases at V and 5 bases at J; junction bases unmatched: 9.

This receptor was taken from a woman in her twenties or thirties in good health. This chain links TRBV6-5 with TRBJ1-4; 7 positions agree with TRBD1. The sample taken for sequencing was blood. In DNA form, the CDR3 reads TGTGCCAGCAGCAAACCGGGACAGCAGAATGAAAAACTGTTTTTT. Translated: CASSKPGQQNEKLFF.